The clone carrying this TCR beta chain has just a few counts. Its cognate antigen is unknown. The sample belongs to a study of T-cell reconstitution after alpha-beta-depleted transplantation in children. Study-level results: Approximately two months post-transplant, alpha-beta T cells reportedly originated from several hundred expanded graft clones.

V dropped 4 bases and J dropped 5 bases, with 8 bases sitting between them. The CDR3 spans 13 residues. CDR1 and CDR2 (germline): SGHNT, YENEEA. Preparation of the TCRbeta library was carried out with unique molecular identifiers. TCRdb called the PCR reads again in MiXCR, with one record for every CDR3 protein. The sample holds 600,000 to 800,000 distinct CDR3 sequences, under 15% seen once. The chain employs TRBV11-3 and TRBJ2-2; TRBD2 might be the D (5 bases). This clonotype was obtained from a girl aged 2-9 years with congenital amegakaryocytic thrombocytopenia, due to receive a stem cell transplant. This specimen was PBMCs, taken before TCRalphabeta/CD19-depleted stem cell transplant. The CDR3 loop is CASSSTRTGELFF. The CDR3 nucleotides are TGTGCCAGCAGCTCCACTAGGACCGGGGAGCTGTTTTTT.